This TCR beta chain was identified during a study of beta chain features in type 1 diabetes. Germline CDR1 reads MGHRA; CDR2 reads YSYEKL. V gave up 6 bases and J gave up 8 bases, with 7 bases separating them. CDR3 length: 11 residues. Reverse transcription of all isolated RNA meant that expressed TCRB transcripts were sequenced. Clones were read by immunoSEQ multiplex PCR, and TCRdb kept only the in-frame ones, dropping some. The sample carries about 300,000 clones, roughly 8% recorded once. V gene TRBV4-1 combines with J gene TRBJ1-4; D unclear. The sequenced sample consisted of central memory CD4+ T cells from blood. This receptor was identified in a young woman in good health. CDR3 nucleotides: TGCGCCAGCAGTAGTATGGAAAAACTGTTTTTT. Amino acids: CASSSMEKLFF.